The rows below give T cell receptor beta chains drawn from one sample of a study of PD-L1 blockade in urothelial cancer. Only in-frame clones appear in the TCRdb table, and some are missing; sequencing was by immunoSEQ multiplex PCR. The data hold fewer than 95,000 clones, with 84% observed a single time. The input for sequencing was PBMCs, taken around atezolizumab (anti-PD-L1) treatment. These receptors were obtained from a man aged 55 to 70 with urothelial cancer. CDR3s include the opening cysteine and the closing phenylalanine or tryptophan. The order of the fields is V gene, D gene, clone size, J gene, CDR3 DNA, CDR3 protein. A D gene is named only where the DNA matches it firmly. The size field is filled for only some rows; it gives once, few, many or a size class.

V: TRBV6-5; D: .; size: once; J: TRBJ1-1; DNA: TGTGCCAGCAGTTCCCAAGCAGGGGCCCTGGGAGCTTTCTTT; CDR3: CASSSQAGALGAFF
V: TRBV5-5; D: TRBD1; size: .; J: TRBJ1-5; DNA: TGTGCCAGCAGCCGGGACAGGGGGGGAGGTCAGCCCCAGCATTTT; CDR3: CASSRDRGGGQPQHF
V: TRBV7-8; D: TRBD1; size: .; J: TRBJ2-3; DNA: TGTGCCAGCAGCTTAAGGGACAGGAGCACAGATACGCAGTATTTT; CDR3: CASSLRDRSTDTQYF
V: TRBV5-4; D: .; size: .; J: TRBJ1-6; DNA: TGTGCCAGCAGCTTGGTGGAGCAGAATAATTCACCCCTCCACTTT; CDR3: CASSLVEQNNSPLHF
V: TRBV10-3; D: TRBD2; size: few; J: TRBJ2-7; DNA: TGTGCCATCAGTGGGACTAGCGGAGGAAGCTACGAGCAGTACTTC; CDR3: CAISGTSGGSYEQYF
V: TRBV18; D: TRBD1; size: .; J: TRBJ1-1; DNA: TGTGCCAGCTCCCTGACAGGGGTACAAAGGACTGAAGCTTTCTTT; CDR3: CASSLTGVQRTEAFF
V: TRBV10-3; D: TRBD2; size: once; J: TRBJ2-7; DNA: TGTGCCATACTATACAGTACGGGGGGCTACGAGCAGTACTTC; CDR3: CAILYSTGGYEQYF
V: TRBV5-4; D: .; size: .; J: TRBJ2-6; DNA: TGTGCCAGCAGCTTGGCCCAGGACAGCTCTGGGGCCAACGTCCTGACTTTC; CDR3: CASSLAQDSSGANVLTF
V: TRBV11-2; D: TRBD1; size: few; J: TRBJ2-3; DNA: TGTGCCAGCAGCCCCTCGGACAGGGTTCAGTATTTT; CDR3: CASSPSDRVQYF
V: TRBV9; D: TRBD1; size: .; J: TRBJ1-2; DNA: TGTGCCAGCAGCGTAGAGGGGGCGGGGAGCTATGGCTACACCTTC; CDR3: CASSVEGAGSYGYTF
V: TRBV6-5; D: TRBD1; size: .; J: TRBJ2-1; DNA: TGTGCCAGCAGTTACGGACAGGGTGTGAATGAGCAGTTCTTC; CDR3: CASSYGQGVNEQFF
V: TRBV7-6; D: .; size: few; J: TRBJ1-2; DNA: TGTGCCAGCAGCTCGGGGAACTATGGCTACACCTTC; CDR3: CASSSGNYGYTF
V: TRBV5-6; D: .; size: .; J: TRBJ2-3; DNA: TGTGCCAGCAGCCCCCCTTTCGGTCGTGGTCGCACAGATACGCAGTATTTT; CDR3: CASSPPFGRGRTDTQYF
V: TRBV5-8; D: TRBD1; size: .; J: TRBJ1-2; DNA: TGTGCCAGCAGCGTTTTGGGACAGGGGGTTAACTATGGCTACACCTTC; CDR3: CASSVLGQGVNYGYTF
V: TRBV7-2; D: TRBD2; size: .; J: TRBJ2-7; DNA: TGTGCCAGCAGCTTAGACCCCTTTGGCGGGAGAAACGAGCAGTACTTC; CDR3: CASSLDPFGGRNEQYF
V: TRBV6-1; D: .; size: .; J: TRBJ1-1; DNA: TGTGCCAGCATCCGGGAGAACACTGAAGCTTTCTTT; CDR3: CASIRENTEAFF
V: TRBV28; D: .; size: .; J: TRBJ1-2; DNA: TGTGCCAGCAGTTTGAGGGCACCATATGGCTACACCTTC; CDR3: CASSLRAPYGYTF
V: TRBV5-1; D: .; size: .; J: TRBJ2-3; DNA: TGCGCCAGCAGGCCCCGAGGGGGGGCTCGAGCAGATACGCAGTATTTT; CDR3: CASRPRGGARADTQYF
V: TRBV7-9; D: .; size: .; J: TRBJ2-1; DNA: TGTGCCAGCAGCTTCCGGGACTCGAGCTCCTACAATGAGCAGTTCTTC; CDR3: CASSFRDSSSYNEQFF
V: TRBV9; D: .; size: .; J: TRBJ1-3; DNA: TGTGCCAGCAGCCCCCCAGGCGACTCTGGAAACACCATATATTTT; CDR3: CASSPPGDSGNTIYF
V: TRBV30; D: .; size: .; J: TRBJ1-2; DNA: TGTGCCTGGAGTGGCGACACCTATGGCTACACCTTC; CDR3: CAWSGDTYGYTF
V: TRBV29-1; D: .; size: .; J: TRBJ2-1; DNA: TGCAGCGTTGATAGACTAGTTGGCGACAATGAGCAGTTCTTC; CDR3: CSVDRLVGDNEQFF
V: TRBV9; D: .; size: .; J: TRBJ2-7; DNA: TGTGCCAGCAGCGTCAGGGGGGACAGAACCTACGAGCAGTACTTC; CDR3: CASSVRGDRTYEQYF
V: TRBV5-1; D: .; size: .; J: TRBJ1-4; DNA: TGCGCCAGCAGCGCGGGTAGTATTGATGAAAAACTGTTTTTT; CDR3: CASSAGSIDEKLFF
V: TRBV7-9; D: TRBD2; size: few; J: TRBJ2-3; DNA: TGTGCCAGCAGCTCCTTAGCGGGAGAGAGCACAGATACGCAGTATTTT; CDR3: CASSSLAGESTDTQYF
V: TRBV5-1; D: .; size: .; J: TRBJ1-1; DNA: TGCGCCAGCAGACCTAACTTACAGGGTTTCGCTGAAGCTTTCTTT; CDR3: CASRPNLQGFAEAFF
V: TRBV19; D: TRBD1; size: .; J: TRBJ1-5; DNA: TGTGCCAGTACGGGACAGGGGGCATCGAGCAATCAGCCCCAGCATTTT; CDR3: CASTGQGASSNQPQHF
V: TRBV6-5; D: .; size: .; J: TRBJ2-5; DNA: TGTGCCAGCAGTCTAAACAGGGCGGGCGAGACCCAGTACTTC; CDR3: CASSLNRAGETQYF
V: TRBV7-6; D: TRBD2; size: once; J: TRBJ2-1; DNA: TGTGCCAGCAGCTTGGGGGGGTTCTTGGACAATGAGCAGTTCTTC; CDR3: CASSLGGFLDNEQFF
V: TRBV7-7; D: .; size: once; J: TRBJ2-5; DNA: TGTGCCAGCAGCTTAGCCCTAGTGGAGACCCAGTACTTC; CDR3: CASSLALVETQYF
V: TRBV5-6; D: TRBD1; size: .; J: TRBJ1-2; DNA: TGTGCCAGCAGCTCACCGGGACAGGGGGACTATGGCTACACCTTC; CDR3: CASSSPGQGDYGYTF
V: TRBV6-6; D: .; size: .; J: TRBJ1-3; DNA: TGTGCCAGCAGTTACTCGGAGGGTGGCGGAAACACCATATATTTT; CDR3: CASSYSEGGGNTIYF
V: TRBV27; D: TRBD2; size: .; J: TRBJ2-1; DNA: TGTGCCAGCAGTCTCCTACTAGCGGGACGGGGGGAGCAGTTCTTC; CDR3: CASSLLLAGRGEQFF
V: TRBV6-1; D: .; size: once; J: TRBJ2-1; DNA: TGTGCCAGCAGTCAAACGGTAGTGTACAATGAGCAGTTCTTC; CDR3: CASSQTVVYNEQFF
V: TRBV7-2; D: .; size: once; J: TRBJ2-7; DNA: TGTGCCAGCAGCATTCACTCGGGGGGCGTCTACGAGCAGTACTTC; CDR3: CASSIHSGGVYEQYF
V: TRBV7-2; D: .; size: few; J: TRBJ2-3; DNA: TGTGCCAGCAGTCCGGGACTTCTCCACACAGATACGCAGTATTTT; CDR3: CASSPGLLHTDTQYF
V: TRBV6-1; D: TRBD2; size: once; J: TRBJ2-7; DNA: TGTGCCAGCAGTGGGGGGGGAGGTGGGACCACCTACGAGCAGTACTTC; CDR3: CASSGGGGGTTYEQYF
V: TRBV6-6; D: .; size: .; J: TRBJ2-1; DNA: TGTGCCAGCAGACCCGATGCCTTACAGGGCGGTGAGCAGTTCTTC; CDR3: CASRPDALQGGEQFF
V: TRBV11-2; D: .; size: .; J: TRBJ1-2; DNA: TGTGCCAGCAGCCCTCACCCCGACAGTGGCTACACCTTC; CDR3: CASSPHPDSGYTF
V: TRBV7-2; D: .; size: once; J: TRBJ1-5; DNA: TGTGCCAGCAGCTTAGTGGCAGGTAGCAATCAGCCCCAGCATTTT; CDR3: CASSLVAGSNQPQHF
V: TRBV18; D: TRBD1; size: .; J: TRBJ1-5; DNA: TGTGCCAGCTCGCCGGGACAGGGGGCTGCGGATTCCCAGCATTTT; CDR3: CASSPGQGAADSQHF
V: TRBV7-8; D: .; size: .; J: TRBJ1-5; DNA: TGTGCCAGCAGCGAACAAAACCGTGGCAATCAGCCCCAGCATTTT; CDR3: CASSEQNRGNQPQHF
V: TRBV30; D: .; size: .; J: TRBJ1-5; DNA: TGTGCCTGGAGTGTACGACCTAGAGGCAATCAGCCCCAGCATTTT; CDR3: CAWSVRPRGNQPQHF
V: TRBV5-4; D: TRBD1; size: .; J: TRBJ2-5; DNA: TGTGCCAGCAGCCCTAGAAGGGACAGGGGGCCAGAGACCCAGTACTTC; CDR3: CASSPRRDRGPETQYF
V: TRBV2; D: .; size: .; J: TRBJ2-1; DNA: TGTGCCAGCAGTGAAAACATCCGCAATGAGCAGTTCTTC; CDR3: CASSENIRNEQFF
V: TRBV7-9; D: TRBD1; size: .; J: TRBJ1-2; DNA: TGTGCCAGCAGCCTCGAACAGGGGGTCGGCTACACCTTC; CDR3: CASSLEQGVGYTF
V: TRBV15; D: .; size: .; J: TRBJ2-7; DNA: TGTGCCACCAGCATGGAGGGAGGGGGAGGCTACGAGCAGTACTTC; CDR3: CATSMEGGGGYEQYF
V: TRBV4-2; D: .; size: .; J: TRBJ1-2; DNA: TGTGCCAGCAGCCAAGAACAGGGCACGCGCTACACCTTC; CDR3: CASSQEQGTRYTF
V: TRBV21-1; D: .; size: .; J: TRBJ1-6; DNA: TGTGCCAGCAGCAAGTGCGGTCGCTACTCCTATAATTCACCCCTCCACTTT; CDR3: CASSKCGRYSYNSPLHF
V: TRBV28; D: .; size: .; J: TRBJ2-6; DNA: TGTGCCAGCAGTGCCGGACAGTATATGTCTGGGGCCAACGTCCTGACTTTC; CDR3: CASSAGQYMSGANVLTF